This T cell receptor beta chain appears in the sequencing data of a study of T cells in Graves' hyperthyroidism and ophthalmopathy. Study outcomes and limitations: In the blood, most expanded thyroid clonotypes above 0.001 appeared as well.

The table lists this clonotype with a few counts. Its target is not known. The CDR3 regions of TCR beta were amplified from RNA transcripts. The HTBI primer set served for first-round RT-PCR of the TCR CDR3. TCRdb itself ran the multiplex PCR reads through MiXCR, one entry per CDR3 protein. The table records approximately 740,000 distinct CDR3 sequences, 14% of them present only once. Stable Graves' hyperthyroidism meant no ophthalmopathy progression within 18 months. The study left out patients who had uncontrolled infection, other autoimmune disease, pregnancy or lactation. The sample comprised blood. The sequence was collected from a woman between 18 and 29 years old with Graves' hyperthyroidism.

DNA for the CDR3: TGTGCCAGCAGCCCCTCTAGCGGGGGCTCCTACAATGAGCAGTTCTTC. Residues: CASSPSSGGSYNEQFF. This chain uses TRBV7-3 with TRBJ2-1, with 10 bases that match TRBD2. Germline lookup yields CDR1 SGHTA and CDR2 FQGTGA. The CDR3 is 16 amino acids. V was clipped by 5 bases and J by 0 bases; unmatched bases: 4. The complete variable domain, with remaining parts taken from reference TRBV7-3 and TRBJ2-1, reads GAGVSQTPSNKVTEKGKYVELRCDPISGHTALYWYRQSLGQGPEFLIYFQGTGAADDSGLPNDRFFAVRPEGSVSTLKIQRTERGDSAVYLCASSPSSGGSYNEQFFGPGTRLTVL.